Shown below are 7 T cell receptor beta chains from a single sample sequenced in a study of beta chain features in type 1 diabetes (dated by TCRdb to between 2018 and 2020). Library generation was performed with the immunoSEQ multiplex PCR assay. The entire amount of isolated RNA was reverse transcribed using the High Capacity cDNA Reverse Transcription Kit, so the sequenced TCRB transcripts were expressed ones. In TCRdb, the immuneACCESS table is reduced to in-frame sequences with V and J assigned. These tables do not hold every clone; where another copy was compared, an unresolved V gene accounts for under half, and the others remain unexplained. The sample contains 300,000 to 350,000 clones, 15% to 20% of them found a single time. Together, the top ten hold about 0.044% of the sample. Sequencing input: naive CD4+ T cells from blood. The intended sense of this specimen's cell subset or site label: true naive CD4+ T cells. The receptors originated from a woman between 18 and 29 years old in good health.

A few counts support this clone. V gene TRBV5-1 combines with J gene TRBJ2-7, with TRBD2 identical over 8 bases. Trimming at V came to 0 bases and at J to 3 bases, leaving 8 bases not matched to a gene. Per the germline V gene, CDR1 is SGHRS and CDR2 is YFSETQ. The CDR3 has 16 residues. CDR3 bases: TGCGCCAGCAGCTTGGACGGGACTAGAGTTTTCTACGAGCAGTACTTC. Residues: CASSLDGTRVFYEQYF.

The chain has TRBV14 and TRBJ1-1, with D tentatively TRBD1 (5 bases). Germline-derived CDR1 and CDR2 are SGHDN and FVKESK. CDR3 size: 13 residues. Trimming cost V 4 bases and J 5 bases, with 11 bases left between them. The CDR3 DNA is TGTGCCAGCAGCCCATGGCGGGGGACTGAAGCTTTCTTT. As protein: CASSPWRGTEAFF.

This clone has a handful of counts. This chain joins TRBV25-1 and TRBJ2-5; TRBD2 agrees at 9 bases. Trimming cost V 8 bases and J 10 bases; bases outside gene matches: 8. The CDR3 runs 12 residues. CDR1 is MGHDK and CDR2 is SYGVNS in the germline V gene. Written as DNA, the CDR3 is TGTGCCAGCGTAGGGCTAGCGGGGTTCCAGTACTTC. It codes for CASVGLAGFQYF.

The V gene is TRBV30, the J gene TRBJ2-7, with 9 bases identical to TRBD2. V shed 0 bases, J shed 5 bases, and the junction held 11 bases outside the gene matches. This CDR3 spans 16 amino acids. Germline V lookup: CDR1 GTSNPN, CDR2 SVGIG (reference sequence). CDR3 DNA sequence: TGTGCCTGGAGTGTCCCTTTATCTAGCGGGACTGACGAGCAGTACTTC. Protein product: CAWSVPLSSGTDEQYF.

V usage is TRBV4-1 and J usage is TRBJ2-7; no firm D call. V lost 0 bases to trimming and J lost 12 bases, with 9 bases between them. Germline V gene data show CDR1 as MGHRA and CDR2 as YSYEKL. This CDR3 has 11 residues. This CDR3 reads CASSQESLRYF. For the CDR3, the DNA is TGCGCCAGCAGCCAAGAGTCCCTGAGGTACTTC.

V is TRBV7-3 and J is TRBJ1-6; 9 bases align to TRBD1. The CDR3 is 14 amino acids. J gave up 5 bases and V 5 bases, and 1 base lay outside the gene matches. From germline, CDR1 is SGHTA and CDR2 FQGTGA. CDR3 region: CASSRQGDNSPLHF. CDR3 nucleotide sequence: TGTGCCAGCAGCCGACAGGGGGATAATTCACCCCTCCACTTT.

The J gene is TRBJ1-1, the V gene TRBV5-1, with 7 bases aligning to TRBD1. The ends lost 4 bases at V and 4 bases at J; junction bases unmatched: 7. Germline V gene data show CDR1 as SGHRS and CDR2 as YFSETQ. There are 14 residues in the CDR3. In DNA form, the CDR3 reads TGCGCCAGCAGCGGGGGGACAGCCCTCACTGAAGCTTTCTTT. Its translation: CASSGGTALTEAFF.